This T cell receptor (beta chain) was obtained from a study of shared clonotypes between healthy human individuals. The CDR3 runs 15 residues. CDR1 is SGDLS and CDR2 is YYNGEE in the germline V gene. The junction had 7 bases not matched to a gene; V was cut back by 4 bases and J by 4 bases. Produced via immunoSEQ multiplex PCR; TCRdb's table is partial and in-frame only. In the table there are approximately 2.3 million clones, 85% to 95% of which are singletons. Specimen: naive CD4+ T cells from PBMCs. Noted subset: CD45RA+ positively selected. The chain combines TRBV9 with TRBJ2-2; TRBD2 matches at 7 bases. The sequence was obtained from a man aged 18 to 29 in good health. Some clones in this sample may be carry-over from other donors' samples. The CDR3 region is CASSPGGGVTGELFF. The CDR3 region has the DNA TGTGCCAGCAGCCCTGGCGGGGGAGTCACCGGGGAGCTGTTTTTT. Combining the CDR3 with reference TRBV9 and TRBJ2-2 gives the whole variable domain DSGVTQTPKHLITATGQRVTLRCSPRSGDLSVYWYQQSLDQGLQFLIQYYNGEERAKGNILERFSAQQFPDLHSELNLSSLELGDSALYFCASSPGGGVTGELFFGEGSRLTVL.